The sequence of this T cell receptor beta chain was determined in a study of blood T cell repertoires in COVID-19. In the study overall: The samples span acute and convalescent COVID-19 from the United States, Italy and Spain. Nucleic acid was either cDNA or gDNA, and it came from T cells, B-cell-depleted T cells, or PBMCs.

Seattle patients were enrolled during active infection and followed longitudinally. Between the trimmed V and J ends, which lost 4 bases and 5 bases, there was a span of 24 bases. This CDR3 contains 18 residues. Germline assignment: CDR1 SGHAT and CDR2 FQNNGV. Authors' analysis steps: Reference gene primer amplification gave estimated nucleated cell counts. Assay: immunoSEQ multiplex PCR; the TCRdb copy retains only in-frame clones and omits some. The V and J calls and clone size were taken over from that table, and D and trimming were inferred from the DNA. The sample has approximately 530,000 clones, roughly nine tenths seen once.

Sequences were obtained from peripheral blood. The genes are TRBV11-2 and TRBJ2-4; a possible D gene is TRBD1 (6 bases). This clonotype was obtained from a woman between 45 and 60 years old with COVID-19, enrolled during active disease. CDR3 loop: CASSSFRGPVPRENIQYF. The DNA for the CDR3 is TGTGCCAGCAGCTCTTTCAGGGGCCCCGTCCCCCGGGAAAACATTCAGTACTTC. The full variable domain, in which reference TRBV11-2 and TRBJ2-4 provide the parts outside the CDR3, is EAGVAQSPRYKIIEKRQSVAFWCNPISGHATLYWYQQILGQGPKLLIQFQNNGVVDDSQLPKDRFSAERLKGVDSTLKIQPAKLEDSAVYLCASSSFRGPVPRENIQYFGAGTRLSVL.